The 6 T cell receptor beta chains listed next were all sequenced from one sample in a study of breast tumors, draining lymph nodes, adjacent tissues. TCRdb itself ran the multiplex PCR reads through MiXCR, one entry per CDR3 protein. The sample carries tens of thousands of distinct CDR3 sequences, approximately 64% recorded once. Input material: tumor-adjacent breast tissue. The source is a female donor with breast cancer. Some clones in this sample may be carry-over from other donors' samples.

This chain connects TRBV25-1 to TRBJ2-3; D gene uncertain. Per germline, CDR1 MGHDK and CDR2 SYGVNS. Between the trimmed V and J ends, which lost 4 bases and 0 bases, there was a span of 29 bases. The CDR3 consists of 21 residues. The CDR3 spells CASSVGTSRANLLDSTDTQYF. The CDR3 bases are TGTGCCAGCAGTGTGGGCACCTCACGGGCAAACCTTCTCGACAGCACAGATACGCAGTATTTT.

This clonotype has a count of ten or more. This clone may be a read error of a much larger clone one base away. The chain has TRBV5-6 and TRBJ1-5; D perhaps matches TRBD1 (6 bases). Per the germline V gene, CDR1 is SGHDT and CDR2 is YYEEEE. V lost 3 bases and J lost 3, with 10 bases in between. The CDR3 sequence is 14 residues long. In DNA, the CDR3 is TGTGCCAGCAGCTGGGGGGGGCCCAATCAGCCCCAGCATTTT. Encoded protein: CASSWGGPNQPQHF.

V is TRBV24-1 and J is TRBJ2-3, with TRBD1 matching over 10 bases. J was trimmed by 5 bases and V by 2 bases; bases with no gene match: 3. There are 15 residues in the CDR3. Germline CDR1 reads KGHDR; CDR2 reads SFDVKD. The CDR3 loop reads CATSDWRTGGDTQYF. CDR3 DNA sequence: TGTGCCACCAGTGATTGGAGGACAGGGGGAGATACGCAGTATTTT.

The chain is built from TRBV5-1 and TRBJ1-4; a weak D match, TRBD1 (6 bases). The V gene lost 4 bases and the J gene lost 0 bases, with 16 bases spanning the gap. Germline assignment: CDR1 SGHRS and CDR2 YFSETQ. This CDR3 has 17 amino acids. DNA of the CDR3: TGCGCCAGCAGCCGCGGGACACCAGAAACAACTAATGAAAAACTGTTTTTT. It yields the protein CASSRGTPETTNEKLFF.

This clonotype was observed at least ten times. The V gene is TRBV2, the J gene TRBJ2-3; maybe TRBD1 (5 bases). This CDR3 has 15 amino acids. Trimming took 2 bases from V and 7 from J, leaving 16 bases between them. Looked up from germline, CDR1 is SNHLY and CDR2 is FYNNEI. The CDR3 loop is CASSESLRSGNTQYF. In DNA, the CDR3 is TGTGCCAGCAGTGAAAGCCTGCGCTCAGGGAATACGCAGTATTTT.

This clonotype was observed many times. This chain links TRBV10-1 with TRBJ2-2; D may be TRBD1 or TRBD2 (5 bases each). V lost 1 base to trimming and J lost 0 bases, with 9 bases between them. The V gene's germline CDR1 is WNHNN and CDR2 SYGVQD (reference sequence). CDR3 length: 16 amino acids. The CDR3 loop reads CASSELGTSNTGELFF. The CDR3 region has the DNA TGCGCCAGCAGTGAGTTGGGGACCTCGAACACCGGGGAGCTGTTTTTT.